The TCR beta chain described here comes from a study of memory CD4+ T cells and cytomegalovirus serostatus. Study in general: This sample comes from healthy Belgian adults, under 10 CMV seropositive, roughly 22 seronegative. The study's findings and limits: CD4+ memory repertoires contained about 40% of the roughly 150 reported CMV TCRbeta sequences.

The sort gate was single viable CD3+CD4+CD8-CD45RO+ cells for memory CD4+ T cells. Serostatus was set by detecting CMV pp150, pp28, p38, p52 IgG. Measured with immunoSEQ multiplex PCR; TCRdb has only the in-frame clones, and not every one. The sample yields around 38,000 clones, about 82% seen once. Comment on this clone: Its cognate antigen is unknown.

This TCR was recovered from an adult in good health and CMV-seronegative. The sample taken for sequencing was memory CD4+ T cells from blood.

Here the CDR3 DNA reads TGCGCCAGCAGCCCCGCCCCAGGGGACTACGAGCAGTACTTC. Translated: CASSPAPGDYEQYF. The rearrangement uses TRBV5-1 and TRBJ2-7; tentatively, D is TRBD1 (6 bases). Germline CDR1 is SGHRS and CDR2 is YFSETQ. The CDR3 has 14 amino acids. V was cut by 4 bases and J by 3 bases, with 14 bases left in between.